These T cell receptor beta chains were read from a single sample in a study of PD-L1 blockade in urothelial cancer. The repertoire was sequenced with immunoSEQ multiplex PCR; TCRdb's copy has only in-frame clones and lacks some. The table records 45,000 to 60,000 clones, over 75% of them present only once. The specimen comprised PBMCs, sampled around atezolizumab (anti-PD-L1) treatment. Receptor source: a man in his forties or fifties with urothelial cancer. Both conserved end residues are part of each CDR3. The order of the fields is CDR3 length, V gene, CDR3 protein.

len: 14
v_gene: TRBV4-2
CDR3aa: CASSPSYRSNEQFF

len: 19
v_gene: TRBV28
CDR3aa: CASRPPTGQITATNEKLFF

len: 14
v_gene: TRBV19
CDR3aa: CASSVRRASDTQYF

len: 16
v_gene: TRBV5-4
CDR3aa: CASSSPMGGGGEKLFF

len: 11
v_gene: TRBV25-1
CDR3aa: CASSELDEQYF

len: 15
v_gene: TRBV5-5
CDR3aa: CASSLGQGGNQPQHF

len: 17
v_gene: TRBV28
CDR3aa: CASRSHTGGVGKNIQYF

len: 13
v_gene: TRBV2
CDR3aa: CARGGGLRETQYF

len: 14
v_gene: TRBV6-5
CDR3aa: CASSPGQGRQPQHF

len: 14
v_gene: TRBV4-3
CDR3aa: CASSQDNGNTEAFF

len: 16
v_gene: TRBV28
CDR3aa: CASSFGGQGAFGELFF

len: 15
v_gene: TRBV2
CDR3aa: CASSYTSGRLYEQYF